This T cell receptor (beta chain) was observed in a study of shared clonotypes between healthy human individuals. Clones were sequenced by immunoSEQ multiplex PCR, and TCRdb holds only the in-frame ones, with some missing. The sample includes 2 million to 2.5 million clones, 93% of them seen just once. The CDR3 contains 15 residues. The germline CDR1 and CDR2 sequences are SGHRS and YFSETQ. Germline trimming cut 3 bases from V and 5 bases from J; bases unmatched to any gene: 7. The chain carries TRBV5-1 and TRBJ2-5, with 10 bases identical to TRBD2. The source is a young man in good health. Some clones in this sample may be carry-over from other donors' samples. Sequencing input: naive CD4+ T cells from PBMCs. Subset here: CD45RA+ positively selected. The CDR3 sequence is CASSYFLAGEETQYF. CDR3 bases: TGCGCCAGCAGCTACTTCCTAGCGGGAGAGGAGACCCAGTACTTC.